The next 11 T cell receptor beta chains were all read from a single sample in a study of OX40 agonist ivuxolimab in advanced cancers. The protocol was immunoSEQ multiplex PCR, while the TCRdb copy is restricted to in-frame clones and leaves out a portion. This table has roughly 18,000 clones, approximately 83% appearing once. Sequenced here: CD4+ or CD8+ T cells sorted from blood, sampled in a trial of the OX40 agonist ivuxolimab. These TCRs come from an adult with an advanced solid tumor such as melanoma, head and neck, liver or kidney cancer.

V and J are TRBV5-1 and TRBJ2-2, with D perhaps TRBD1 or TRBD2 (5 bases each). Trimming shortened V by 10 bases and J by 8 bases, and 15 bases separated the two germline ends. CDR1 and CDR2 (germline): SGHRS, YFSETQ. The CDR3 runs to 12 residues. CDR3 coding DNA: TGCGCCGGCCCCAGGGAGTCTGGGGAGCTGTTTTTT. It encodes CAGPRESGELFF. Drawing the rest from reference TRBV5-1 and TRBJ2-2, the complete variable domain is KAGVTQTPRYLIKTRGQQVTLSCSPISGHRSVSWYQQTPGQGLQFLFEYFSETQRNKGNFPGRFSGRQFSNSRSEMNVSTLELGDSALYLCAGPRESGELFFGEGSRLTVL.

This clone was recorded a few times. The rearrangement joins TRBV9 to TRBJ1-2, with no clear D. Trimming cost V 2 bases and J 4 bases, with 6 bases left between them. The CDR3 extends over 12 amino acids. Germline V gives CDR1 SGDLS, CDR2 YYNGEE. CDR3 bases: TGTGCCAGCAGCGTCGATTTCTATGGCTACACCTTC. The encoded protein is CASSVDFYGYTF. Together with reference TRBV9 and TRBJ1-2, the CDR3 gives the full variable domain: DSGVTQTPKHLITATGQRVTLRCSPRSGDLSVYWYQQSLDQGLQFLIQYYNGEERAKGNILERFSAQQFPDLHSELNLSSLELGDSALYFCASSVDFYGYTFGSGTRLTVV.

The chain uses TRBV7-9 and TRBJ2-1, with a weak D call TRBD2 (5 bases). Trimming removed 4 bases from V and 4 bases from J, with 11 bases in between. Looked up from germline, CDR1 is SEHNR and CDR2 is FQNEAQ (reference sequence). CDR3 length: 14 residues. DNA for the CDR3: TGTGCCAGCAGCTCGAGACTACCATACAATGAGCAGTTCTTC. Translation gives CASSSRLPYNEQFF.

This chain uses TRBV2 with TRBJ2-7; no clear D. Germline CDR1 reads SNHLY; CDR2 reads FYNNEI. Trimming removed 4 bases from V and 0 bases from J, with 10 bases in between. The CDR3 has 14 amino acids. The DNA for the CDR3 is TGTGCCAGCAGTGCGTACTCCAGCTCCTACGAGCAGTACTTC. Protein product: CASSAYSSSYEQYF. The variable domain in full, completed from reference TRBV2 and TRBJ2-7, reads EPEVTQTPSHQVTQMGQEVILRCVPISNHLYFYWYRQILGQKVEFLVSFYNNEISEKSEIFDDQFSVERPDGSNFTLKIRSTKLEDSAMYFCASSAYSSSYEQYFGPGTRLTVT.

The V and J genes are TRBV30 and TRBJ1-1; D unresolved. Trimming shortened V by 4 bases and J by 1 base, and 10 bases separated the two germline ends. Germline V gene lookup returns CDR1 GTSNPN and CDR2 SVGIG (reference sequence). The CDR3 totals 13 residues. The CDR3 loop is CAWTLGPNTEAFF. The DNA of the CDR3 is TGTGCCTGGACCCTCGGCCCGAACACTGAAGCTTTCTTT.

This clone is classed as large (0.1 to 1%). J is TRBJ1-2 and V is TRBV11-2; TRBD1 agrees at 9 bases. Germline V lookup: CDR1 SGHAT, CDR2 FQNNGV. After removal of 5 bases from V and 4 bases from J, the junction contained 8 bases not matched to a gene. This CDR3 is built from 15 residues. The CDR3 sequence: CASSPGTGRSYGYTF. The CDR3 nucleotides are TGTGCCAGCAGCCCAGGGACAGGGCGAAGCTATGGCTACACCTTC.

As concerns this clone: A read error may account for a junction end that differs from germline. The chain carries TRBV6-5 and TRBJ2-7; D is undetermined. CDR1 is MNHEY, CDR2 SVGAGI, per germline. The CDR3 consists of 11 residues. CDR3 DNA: TGTGCCAGCAGTGGAAAAAGGCTCCCAAGATTC. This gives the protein CASSGKRLPRF.

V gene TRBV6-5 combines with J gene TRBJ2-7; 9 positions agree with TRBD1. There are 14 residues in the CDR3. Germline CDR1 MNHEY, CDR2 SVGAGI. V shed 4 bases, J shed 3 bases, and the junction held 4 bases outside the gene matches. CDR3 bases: TGTGCCAGCAGTTGGGGACAGGGTAACTACGAGCAGTACTTC. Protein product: CASSWGQGNYEQYF.

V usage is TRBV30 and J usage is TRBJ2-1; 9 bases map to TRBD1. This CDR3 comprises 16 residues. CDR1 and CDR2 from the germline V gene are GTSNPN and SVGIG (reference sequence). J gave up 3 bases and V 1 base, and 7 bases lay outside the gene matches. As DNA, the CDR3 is TGTGCCTGGAGTGCCGCTCCGGGACAGGGCTACAATGAGCAGTTCTTC. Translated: CAWSAAPGQGYNEQFF.

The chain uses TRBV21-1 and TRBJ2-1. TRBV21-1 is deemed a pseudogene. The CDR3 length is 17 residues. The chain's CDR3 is CASSKRRVASPYNEQFF. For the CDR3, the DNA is TGTGCCAGCAGCAAAAGGCGCGTGGCTTCCCCTTACAATGAGCAGTTCTTC.

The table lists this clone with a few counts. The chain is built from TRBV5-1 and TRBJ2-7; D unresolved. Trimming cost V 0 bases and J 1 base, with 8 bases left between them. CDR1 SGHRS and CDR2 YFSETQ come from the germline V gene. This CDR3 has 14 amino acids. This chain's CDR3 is CASSLAVGSYEQYF. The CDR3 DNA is TGCGCCAGCAGCTTGGCCGTAGGATCCTACGAGCAGTACTTC.